Below are 10 T cell receptor beta chains sequenced from a single sample in a study of shared clonotypes between healthy human individuals. Only in-frame clones appear in the TCRdb table, and some are missing; sequencing was by immunoSEQ multiplex PCR. The table includes about 580,000 clones, about 98% detected once. It was CD45RO-negative cells, positively selected for CCR7, that made up naive CD8 cells, with terminally differentiated effector memory CD45RA+ cells excluded. Sequencing was done on a sample of naive CD8+ T cells sorted from blood. These receptors were taken from a man aged 30 to 45 in good health.

The CDR3: CASRILAAAFNEQFF. The DNA for the CDR3 is TGTGCCAGCAGGATACTAGCGGCTGCCTTCAATGAGCAGTTCTTC. The V call is TRBV2, the J call TRBJ2-1, with 8 bases identical to TRBD2. The CDR3 contains 15 residues. The J segment lost 6 bases and the V segment lost 6 bases, leaving 10 bases of the junction unmatched. The germline V gene has CDR1 SNHLY and CDR2 FYNNEI.

The genes are TRBV29-1 and TRBJ2-1; D is unclear. Germline assignment: CDR1 SQVTM and CDR2 ANQGSEA. The CDR3 spans 11 residues. Trimming took off 4 bases at V and 4 bases at J, with 5 bases between the two ends. The CDR3 DNA reads as TGCAGCGTTGTCAAGTACAATGAGCAGTTCTTC. It specifies CSVVKYNEQFF.

The chain recombines TRBV7-2 with TRBJ2-7; 8 nucleotides align to TRBD2. After removal of 5 bases from V and 6 bases from J, the junction contained 12 bases not matched to a gene. The CDR3 spans 15 residues. Germline CDR1 and CDR2: SGHTA and FQGNSA. The CDR3 sequence: CASSRDPRTSSEQYF. The CDR3 nucleotides read TGTGCCAGCAGCCGAGACCCGCGGACTAGCTCCGAGCAGTACTTC.

The chain uses TRBV7-8 and TRBJ1-1, with a possible D match to TRBD1 (5 bases). CDR1 is SGHVS, CDR2 FQNEAQ, per germline. Trimming cost V 4 bases and J 0 bases, with 12 bases left between them. This CDR3 contains 15 residues. CDR3 coding DNA: TGTGCCAGCAGCTCTCCCTTGGGACTGAACACTGAAGCTTTCTTT. It codes for CASSSPLGLNTEAFF.

The chain has TRBV28 and TRBJ1-5, with D possibly matching TRBD1 (5 bases). The CDR3 runs to 18 residues. Germline values: CDR1 MDHEN, CDR2 SYDVKM. V lost 6 bases and J lost 4, with 25 bases in between. CDR3 loop: CASSSNVVSGYQNQPQHF. The CDR3 DNA sequence: TGTGCCAGCAGCTCTAATGTCGTATCAGGGTACCAGAATCAGCCCCAGCATTTT.

This chain connects TRBV7-9 to TRBJ2-3, with D possibly called TRBD1 or TRBD2 (5 bases each). The germline V and J ends were trimmed by 0 bases and 2 bases, with 6 bases remaining between them. The CDR3 length is 14 residues. Germline V lookup: CDR1 SEHNR, CDR2 FQNEAQ (reference sequence). CDR3 in DNA: TGTGCCAGCAGCTTAGCGGGGACCACAGATACGCAGTATTTT. Amino acid sequence: CASSLAGTTDTQYF.

This chain links TRBV7-9 with TRBJ2-1; 8 bases align to TRBD1. Germline V gene lookup returns CDR1 SEHNR and CDR2 FQNEAQ (reference sequence). The CDR3 sequence is 17 residues long. V lost 10 bases to trimming and J lost 0 bases; unmatched junction nucleotides: 14. CDR3 in DNA: TGTGCCACCATAACCCGGGACAGGCGACGCTCCTACAATGAGCAGTTCTTC. Translation gives CATITRDRRRSYNEQFF.

This chain uses TRBV6-1 with TRBJ2-7; D not resolved. The V and J ends lost 9 bases and 4 bases respectively, with 10 bases between them. CDR3 size: 11 residues. Germline V gene lookup returns CDR1 MNHNS and CDR2 SASEGT. The CDR3 loop is CASPNTYEQYF. The CDR3 region has the DNA TGTGCCAGTCCCAATACTTACGAGCAGTACTTC.

This chain uses TRBV5-6 with TRBJ1-1; maybe TRBD1 (5 bases). The CDR3 spans 17 residues. Germline V gives CDR1 SGHDT, CDR2 YYEEEE. The V end was cut by 0 bases, the J end by 5 bases, with 20 bases between. The CDR3 sequence is CASSLVGATPRETEAFF. The CDR3 region has the DNA TGTGCCAGCAGCTTGGTTGGGGCTACACCGCGGGAGACTGAAGCTTTCTTT.

The rearrangement joins TRBV4-1 to TRBJ1-1; no definite D call. With 1 base removed from V and 0 bases from J, the gap between germline ends came to 9 bases. Germline-derived CDR1 and CDR2 are MGHRA and YSYEKL. CDR3 length: 15 amino acids. DNA of the CDR3: TGCGCCAGCAGCCAAGGTGGCGGGATGAACACTGAAGCTTTCTTT. Protein product: CASSQGGGMNTEAFF.